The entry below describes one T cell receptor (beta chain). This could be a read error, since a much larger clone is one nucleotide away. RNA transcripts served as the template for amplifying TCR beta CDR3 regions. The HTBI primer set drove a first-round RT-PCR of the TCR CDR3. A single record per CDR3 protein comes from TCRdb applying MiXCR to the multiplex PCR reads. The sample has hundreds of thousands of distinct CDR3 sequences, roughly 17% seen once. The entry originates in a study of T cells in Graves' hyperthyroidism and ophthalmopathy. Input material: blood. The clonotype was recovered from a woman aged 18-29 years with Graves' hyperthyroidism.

In DNA, the CDR3 is TGTGCCAACAGTTCAAAGTTCCCGAACACTGAAGCTTTCTTT. This encodes CANSSKFPNTEAFF. The chain recombines TRBV6-9 with TRBJ1-1; D ambiguous. Germline V gives CDR1 MNHGY, CDR2 SVAAGI. This CDR3 is built from 14 residues.